The entry below gives a single T cell receptor beta chain sequence along with its context. This sample was taken from a study of blood T cell repertoires in COVID-19. Background on the study: Spain, Italy and the United States supplied samples that represented acute and convalescent COVID-19.

This CDR3 has 14 amino acids. The V end was cut by 5 bases, the J end by 6 bases, with 16 bases between. Germline CDR1 reads SNHLY; CDR2 reads FYNNEI. Using immunoSEQ multiplex PCR, the repertoire was profiled, and TCRdb retains in-frame clones only, with some absent. The sample has 70,000 to 90,000 clones; around four fifths are singletons. The sequencing sample was made of peripheral blood. The clonotype comes from a human donor in a cohort sampled during active COVID-19. The chain combines TRBV2 with TRBJ1-2, with D possibly matching TRBD1 (5 bases). In nucleotides, the CDR3 is TGTGCCAGCAGTCCCCCAGGGAAGTCAGATGGCTACACCTTC. Translation: CASSPPGKSDGYTF.